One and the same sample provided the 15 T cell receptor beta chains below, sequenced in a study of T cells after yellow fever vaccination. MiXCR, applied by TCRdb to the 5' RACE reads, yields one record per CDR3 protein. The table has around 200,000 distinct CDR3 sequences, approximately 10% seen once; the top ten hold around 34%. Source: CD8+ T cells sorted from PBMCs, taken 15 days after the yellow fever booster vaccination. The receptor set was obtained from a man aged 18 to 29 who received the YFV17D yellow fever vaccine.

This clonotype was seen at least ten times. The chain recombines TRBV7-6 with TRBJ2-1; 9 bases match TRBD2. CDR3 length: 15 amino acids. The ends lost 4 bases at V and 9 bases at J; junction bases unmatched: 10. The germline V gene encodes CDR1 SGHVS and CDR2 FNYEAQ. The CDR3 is CASSSTLAGAGEQFF. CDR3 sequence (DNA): TGTGCCAGCAGCTCGACATTAGCGGGGGCCGGTGAGCAGTTCTTC.

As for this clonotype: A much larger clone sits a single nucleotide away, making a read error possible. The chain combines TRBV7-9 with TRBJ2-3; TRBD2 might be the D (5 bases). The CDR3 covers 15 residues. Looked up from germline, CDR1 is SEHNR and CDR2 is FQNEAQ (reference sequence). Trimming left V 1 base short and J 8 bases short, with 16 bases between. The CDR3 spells CASSLDPSGRVTQYF. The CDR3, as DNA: TGTGCCAGCAGCTTAGATCCCAGTGGGAGAGTTACGCAGTATTTT.

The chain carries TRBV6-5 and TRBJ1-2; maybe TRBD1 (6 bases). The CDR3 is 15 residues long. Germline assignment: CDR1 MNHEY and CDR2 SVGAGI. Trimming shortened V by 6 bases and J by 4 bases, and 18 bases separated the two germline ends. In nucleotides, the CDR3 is TGTGCCAGCAGAGAGACCGGAGTACAGGGCTATGGCTACACCTTC. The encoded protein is CASRETGVQGYGYTF.

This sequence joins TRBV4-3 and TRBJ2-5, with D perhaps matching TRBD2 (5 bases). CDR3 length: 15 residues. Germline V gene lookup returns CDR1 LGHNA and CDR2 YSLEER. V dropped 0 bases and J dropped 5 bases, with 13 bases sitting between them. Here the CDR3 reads CASSQEVASRETQYF. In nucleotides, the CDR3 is TGCGCCAGCAGCCAAGAAGTAGCGAGTCGGGAGACCCAGTACTTC.

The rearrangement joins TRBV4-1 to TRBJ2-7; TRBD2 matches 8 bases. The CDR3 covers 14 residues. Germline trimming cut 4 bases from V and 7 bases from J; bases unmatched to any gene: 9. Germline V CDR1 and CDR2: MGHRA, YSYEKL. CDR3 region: CASSPGVAGNEQYF. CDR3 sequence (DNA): TGCGCCAGCAGCCCCGGGGTAGCGGGGAATGAGCAGTACTTC.

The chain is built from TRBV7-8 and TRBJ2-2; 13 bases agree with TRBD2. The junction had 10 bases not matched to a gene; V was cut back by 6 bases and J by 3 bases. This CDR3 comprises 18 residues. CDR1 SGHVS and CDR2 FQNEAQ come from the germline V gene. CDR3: CASRTPGTSGADTGELFF. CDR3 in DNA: TGTGCCAGCAGGACCCCCGGGACTAGCGGGGCCGACACCGGGGAGCTGTTTTTT.

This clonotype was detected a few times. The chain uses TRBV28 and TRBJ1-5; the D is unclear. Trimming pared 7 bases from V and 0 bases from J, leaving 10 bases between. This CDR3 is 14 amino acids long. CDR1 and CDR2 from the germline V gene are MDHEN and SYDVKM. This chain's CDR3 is CASNPPPSNQPQHF. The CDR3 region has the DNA TGTGCCAGCAACCCACCTCCTAGCAATCAGCCCCAGCATTTT.

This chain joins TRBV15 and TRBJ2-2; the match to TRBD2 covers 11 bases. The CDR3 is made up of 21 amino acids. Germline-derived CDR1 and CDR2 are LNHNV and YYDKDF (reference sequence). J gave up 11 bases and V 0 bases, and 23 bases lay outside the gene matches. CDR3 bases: TGTGCCACCAGCAGAGATGTAGAGGTGTTGGCTAGCGGGGGGACCGGGGTAGAGCTGTTTTTT. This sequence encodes CATSRDVEVLASGGTGVELFF.

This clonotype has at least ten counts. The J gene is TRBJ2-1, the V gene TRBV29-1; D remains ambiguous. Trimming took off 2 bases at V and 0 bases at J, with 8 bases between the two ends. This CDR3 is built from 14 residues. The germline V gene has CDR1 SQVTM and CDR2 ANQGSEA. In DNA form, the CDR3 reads TGCAGCGTTGAAAGACCAAACTCCTACAATGAGCAGTTCTTC. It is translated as CSVERPNSYNEQFF.

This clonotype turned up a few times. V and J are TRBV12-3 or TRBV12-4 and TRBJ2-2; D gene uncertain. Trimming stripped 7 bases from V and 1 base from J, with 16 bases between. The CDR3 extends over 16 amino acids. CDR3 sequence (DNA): TGTGCCAGCATCCCCCCCGGACGGAAGAACACCGGGGAGCTGTTTTTT. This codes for CASIPPGRKNTGELFF.

The CDR3 protein is CASSSTSGGPGEQYV. CDR3 DNA: TGTGCCAGCAGTTCAACTAGCGGGGGGCCAGGCGAGCAGTACGTC. The V gene is TRBV27, the J gene TRBJ2-7, with 12 positions matching TRBD2. After removal of 4 bases from V and 6 bases from J, the junction contained 7 bases not matched to a gene. Germline CDR1 MNHEY, CDR2 SMNVEV (reference sequence). The CDR3 runs to 15 residues.

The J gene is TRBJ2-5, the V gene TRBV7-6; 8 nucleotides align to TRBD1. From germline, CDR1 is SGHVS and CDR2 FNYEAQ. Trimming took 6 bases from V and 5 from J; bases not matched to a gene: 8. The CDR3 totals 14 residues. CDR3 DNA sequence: TGTGCCAGCAGGGGGACAGGCCGGTACGAGACCCAGTACTTC. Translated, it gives CASRGTGRYETQYF.

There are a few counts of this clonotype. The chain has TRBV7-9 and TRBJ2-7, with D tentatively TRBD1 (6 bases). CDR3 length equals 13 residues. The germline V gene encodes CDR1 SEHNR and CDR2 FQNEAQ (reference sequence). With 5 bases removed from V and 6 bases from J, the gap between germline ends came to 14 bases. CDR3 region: CASSPGQVLEQYF. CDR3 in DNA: TGTGCCAGCAGCCCGGGACAAGTTCTCGAGCAGTACTTC.

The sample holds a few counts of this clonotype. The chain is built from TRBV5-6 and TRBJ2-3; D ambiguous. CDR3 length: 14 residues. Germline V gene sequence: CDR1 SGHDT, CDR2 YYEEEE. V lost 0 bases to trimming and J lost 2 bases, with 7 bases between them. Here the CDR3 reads CASSLGLDTDTQYF. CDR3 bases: TGTGCCAGCAGCTTGGGGCTTGACACAGATACGCAGTATTTT.

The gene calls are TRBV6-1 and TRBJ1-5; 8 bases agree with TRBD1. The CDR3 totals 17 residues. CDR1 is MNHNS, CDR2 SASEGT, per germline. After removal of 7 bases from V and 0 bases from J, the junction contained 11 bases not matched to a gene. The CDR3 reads CASTQGALGYSNQPQHF. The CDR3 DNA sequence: TGTGCCAGCACCCAGGGGGCTTTGGGCTATAGCAATCAGCCCCAGCATTTT.